This T cell receptor (beta chain) originates from a study of blood T cells in healthy people across ages. Turning to the study itself: About one barcoded beta molecule per two T cells was captured by template switching.

Broader study findings: Reliance upon unsorted PBMCs precluded definitive naive versus antigen-experienced comparison. Diversity of TCR beta per million T cells declined in a roughly linear way with age.

The authors extracted at least 6 micrograms of total RNA per sample. This clonotype was seen just once. What it binds is unknown. It was with a sample-barcoded 5' primer and a J-beta primer mix that a second PCR of roughly 6 to 12 cycles was run. TCRdb independently ran MiXCR on the 5' RACE reads; one entry per CDR3 protein. The sample contains approximately 600,000 distinct CDR3 sequences, roughly three fifths of which appear only once. Trimming removed 2 bases from V and 10 bases from J, with 15 bases in between. Germline lookup yields CDR1 SGDLS and CDR2 YYNGEE. The CDR3 sequence is 14 residues long.

This sequence joins TRBV9 and TRBJ1-4; the D is unclear. Sequenced: blood. This TCR came from a man aged 60 to 69 in good health. The DNA for the CDR3 is TGTGCCAGCAGCGTGGACTTGCATGAGGGAAAACTGTTTTTT. It yields the protein CASSVDLHEGKLFF.